This record concerns one TCR beta chain sequence. The data are from a study of blood T cell repertoires in COVID-19. Overall study context: COVID-19 samples collected from the United States, Italy and Spain covered acute and convalescent phases.

In germline, CDR1 is SGHNT, CDR2 YENEEA. The CDR3 sequence is 17 residues long. V lost 3 bases, J lost 6 bases, and 21 bases lay in between. Produced via immunoSEQ multiplex PCR; TCRdb's table is partial and in-frame only. The top ten hold more than 3% of the sample, which has about 180,000 clones, around 85% seen once. This receptor was obtained from a man aged 60-69 years with acute or convalescent COVID-19. The sequenced material came from peripheral blood. The chain combines TRBV11-3 with TRBJ2-1, with a tentative D call TRBD2 (6 bases). The CDR3 spells CASSLGSGGIMGNEQFF. The CDR3 bases are TGTGCCAGCAGCTTGGGGTCGGGCGGGATAATGGGCAATGAGCAGTTCTTC.